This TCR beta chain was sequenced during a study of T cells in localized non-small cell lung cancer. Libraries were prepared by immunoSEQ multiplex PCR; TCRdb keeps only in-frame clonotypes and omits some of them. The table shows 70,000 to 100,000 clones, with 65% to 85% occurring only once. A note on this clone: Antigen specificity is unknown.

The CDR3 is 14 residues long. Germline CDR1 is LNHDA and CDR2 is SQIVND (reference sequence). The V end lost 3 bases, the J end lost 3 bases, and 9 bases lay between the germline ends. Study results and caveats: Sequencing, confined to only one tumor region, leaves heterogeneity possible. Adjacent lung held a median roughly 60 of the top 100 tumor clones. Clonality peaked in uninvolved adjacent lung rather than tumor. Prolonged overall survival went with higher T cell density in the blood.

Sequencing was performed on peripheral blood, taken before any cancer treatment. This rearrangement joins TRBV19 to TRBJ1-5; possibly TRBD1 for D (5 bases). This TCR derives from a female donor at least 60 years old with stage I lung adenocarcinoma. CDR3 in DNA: TGTGCCAGTAGTATCCCGGGGGACAATCAGCCCCAGCATTTT. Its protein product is CASSIPGDNQPQHF.